A single sample is the source of the 23 T cell receptor beta chains below, sequenced in a study of blood T cell repertoires in COVID-19. Repertoires were generated with immunoSEQ multiplex PCR, while TCRdb's copy carries only in-frame clones and drops some. The sample includes 150,000 or so clones, approximately 86% of them seen just once. The sample was peripheral blood. The receptor set was obtained from a woman in her forties or fifties with acute or convalescent COVID-19.

The rearrangement uses TRBV14 and TRBJ2-1, with D perhaps matching TRBD1 (6 bases). V was cut by 5 bases and J by 5 bases, with 16 bases left in between. Germline CDR1 reads SGHDN; CDR2 reads FVKESK. There are 15 residues in the CDR3. The CDR3 spells CASSYYLGADNEQFF. The DNA for the CDR3 is TGTGCCAGCAGCTATTATTTGGGGGCCGACAATGAGCAGTTCTTC.

The chain carries TRBV7-2 and TRBJ1-1; no clear D. The germline V and J ends were trimmed by 0 bases and 5 bases, with 7 bases remaining between them. There are 13 residues in the CDR3. The germline gives CDR1 SGHTA, CDR2 FQGNSA. As DNA, the CDR3 is TGTGCCAGCAGCTTAGCGTACGGGACTGAAGCTTTCTTT. Its protein is CASSLAYGTEAFF.

Only a few counts were recorded for this clone. The chain links TRBV10-1 to TRBJ2-7, with TRBD1 identical over 8 bases. After removal of 0 bases from V and 2 bases from J, the junction contained 3 bases not matched to a gene. This CDR3 is 15 amino acids long. Germline lookup yields CDR1 WNHNN and CDR2 SYGVQD (reference sequence). This chain's CDR3 is CASSESDRAPYEQYF. The CDR3 nucleotides read TGCGCCAGCAGTGAGTCGGACAGGGCCCCCTACGAGCAGTACTTC.

This clone appeared once. The chain couples TRBV7-2 to TRBJ2-7; possibly TRBD2 for D (5 bases). V was pared by 6 bases and J by 4 bases, with 16 bases between. The germline gives CDR1 SGHTA, CDR2 FQGNSA. This CDR3 has 14 residues. DNA for the CDR3: TGTGCCAGCAGACCAGACTACCACGGGTACGAGCAGTACTTC. Translating it yields CASRPDYHGYEQYF.

This CDR3 is CASSPGLAGDGETQYF. CDR3 DNA: TGTGCCAGCAGCCCGGGACTAGCGGGAGACGGAGAGACCCAGTACTTC. The chain employs TRBV7-2 and TRBJ2-5, with 14 bases lining up with TRBD2. Trimming at V came to 5 bases and at J to 4 bases, leaving 6 bases not matched to a gene. Germline CDR1 reads SGHTA; CDR2 reads FQGNSA. This CDR3 is 16 amino acids long.

The chain combines TRBV5-1 with TRBJ2-3; D ambiguous. CDR1 SGHRS and CDR2 YFSETQ come from the germline V gene. CDR3 size: 13 residues. V lost 0 bases to trimming and J lost 2 bases, with 4 bases between them. The CDR3 nucleotides read TGCGCCAGCAGCTTGGGACTCACAGATACGCAGTATTTT. It translates to CASSLGLTDTQYF.

V and J are TRBV7-3 and TRBJ2-1; TRBD2 aligns across 7 bases. The V gene's germline CDR1 is SGHTA and CDR2 FQGTGA. The CDR3 is 14 residues long. Unmatched junction bases numbered 1, after V lost 2 bases and J lost 3 bases. CDR3 in amino acids: CASSLWGGYNEQFF. The CDR3 coding sequence is TGTGCCAGCAGCTTATGGGGGGGCTACAATGAGCAGTTCTTC.

The chain employs TRBV3-1 (or the pseudogene TRBV3-2) and TRBJ2-7; D is perhaps TRBD2 (5 bases). From germline, CDR1 is LGHDT and CDR2 YNNKEL (reference sequence). The CDR3 is 12 amino acids. Trimming cost V 2 bases and J 4 bases, with 6 bases left between them. The CDR3 loop is CASSQPGYEQYF. The CDR3 region has the DNA TGTGCCAGCAGCCAACCGGGATACGAGCAGTACTTC.

This sequence joins TRBV4-1 and TRBJ2-5; D unresolved. CDR1 MGHRA and CDR2 YSYEKL come from the germline V gene. The CDR3 runs 14 residues. V lost 0 bases and J 1 base, leaving 6 bases between the germline ends. The CDR3 here is CASSQEYTQETQYF. CDR3 coding DNA: TGCGCCAGCAGCCAAGAGTACACCCAAGAGACCCAGTACTTC.

This chain connects TRBV5-1 to TRBJ2-7, with 8 nucleotides matching TRBD1. The CDR3 consists of 14 residues. Looked up from germline, CDR1 is SGHRS and CDR2 is YFSETQ. V was clipped by 4 bases and J by 3 bases; unmatched bases: 6. The CDR3 here is CASSRGQGSYEQYF. In DNA form, the CDR3 reads TGCGCCAGCAGCCGCGGACAGGGAAGCTACGAGCAGTACTTC.

Here the CDR3 reads CASGAVDQPQHF. The CDR3 nucleotides read TGTGCCAGCGGGGCGGTGGATCAGCCCCAGCATTTT. V gene TRBV9 combines with J gene TRBJ1-5; D may be TRBD1 (5 bases). This CDR3 is 12 amino acids long. Trimming stripped 7 bases from V and 5 bases from J, with 10 bases between. Germline values: CDR1 SGDLS, CDR2 YYNGEE.

The chain carries TRBV7-2 and TRBJ2-1; D remains ambiguous. The CDR3 has 17 amino acids. CDR1 SGHTA and CDR2 FQGNSA come from the germline V gene. V dropped 4 bases and J dropped 4 bases, with 20 bases sitting between them. The CDR3 is CASSYDSTRVRYNEQFF. The CDR3 coding sequence is TGTGCCAGCAGCTACGACTCGACTCGGGTGCGGTACAATGAGCAGTTCTTC. The complete variable domain, with remaining parts taken from reference TRBV7-2 and TRBJ2-1, reads GAGVSQSPSNKVTEKGKDVELRCDPISGHTALYWYRQSLGQGLEFLIYFQGNSAPDKSGLPSDRFSAERTGGSVSTLTIQRTQQEDSAVYLCASSYDSTRVRYNEQFFGPGTRLTVL.

This chain links TRBV7-6 with TRBJ2-7; no firm D call. There are 13 residues in the CDR3. The germline V gene encodes CDR1 SGHVS and CDR2 FNYEAQ. Deletions cut 0 bases from V and 6 bases from J, with 9 bases between. CDR3 protein: CASSLASTGEQYF. DNA of the CDR3: TGTGCCAGCAGCTTAGCGTCGACGGGCGAGCAGTACTTC. Filled out from reference TRBV7-6 and TRBJ2-7, the complete variable domain reads GAGVSQSPRYKVTKRGQDVALRCDPISGHVSLYWYRQALGQGPEFLTYFNYEAQQDKSGLPNDRFSAERPEGSISTLTIQRTEQRDSAMYRCASSLASTGEQYFGPGTRLTVT.

The V gene is TRBV28, the J gene TRBJ1-1; 7 bases match TRBD1. Germline CDR1 and CDR2: MDHEN and SYDVKM. The CDR3 covers 14 residues. With V trimmed by 5 bases and J by 0 bases, 3 bases remained unmatched. The CDR3 is CASSIGQVNTEAFF. CDR3 nucleotides: TGTGCCAGCAGTATAGGACAGGTGAACACTGAAGCTTTCTTT.

V gene TRBV30 combines with J gene TRBJ2-3, with 8 positions matching TRBD2. The CDR3 spans 15 residues. Germline-derived CDR1 and CDR2 are GTSNPN and SVGIG (reference sequence). Losses at the gene ends were 3 bases for V and 1 base for J; bases not matched to a gene: 6. The CDR3 region is CAWSPSGLRTDTQYF. The CDR3 DNA reads TGTGCCTGGAGCCCTAGCGGGCTCCGCACAGATACGCAGTATTTT.

The V and J genes are TRBV4-3 and TRBJ2-1, with 9 bases aligning to TRBD2. J lost 4 bases, V lost 0 bases, and 4 bases had no gene match. CDR1 LGHNA and CDR2 YSLEER come from the germline V gene. This CDR3 region has 16 residues. The CDR3, as DNA: TGCGCCAGCAGCCAAGATAGCGGGAGCGGTTACAATGAGCAGTTCTTC. This sequence encodes CASSQDSGSGYNEQFF.

The chain has TRBV7-9 and TRBJ1-3, with D possibly matching TRBD1 (6 bases). The ends were cut back, 5 bases at V and 0 bases at J, with 14 bases in the middle. Germline assignment: CDR1 SEHNR and CDR2 FQNEAQ (reference sequence). The CDR3 has 16 amino acids. The CDR3 nucleotides are TGTGCCAGCAGCCCGACAGGAAAGAGCTCTGGAAACACCATATATTTT. Its translation: CASSPTGKSSGNTIYF.

The V and J genes are TRBV5-1 and TRBJ2-1; possible D gene TRBD2, 6 bases. The CDR3 is 15 amino acids. Germline lookup yields CDR1 SGHRS and CDR2 YFSETQ. V lost 1 base, J lost 7 bases, and 15 bases lay in between. The CDR3 coding sequence is TGCGCCAGCAGCTTGTATCTTGGGGGAGGTAATGAGCAGTTCTTC. Its translation is CASSLYLGGGNEQFF.

The rearrangement links TRBV30 to TRBJ1-2; TRBD1 agrees at 7 bases. Trimming cost V 7 bases and J 10 bases; bases outside gene matches: 18. The V gene's germline CDR1 is GTSNPN and CDR2 SVGIG (reference sequence). The length of the CDR3 is 14 residues. CDR3 coding DNA: TGTGCCTCCTACCGGTACGGGACAGTTATCGACTACACCTTC. It yields the protein CASYRYGTVIDYTF.

The V gene is TRBV6-5, the J gene TRBJ1-1; D gene unclear. The CDR3 is 15 amino acids. V shed 6 bases and J shed 6 bases, with 20 bases lying between them. Looked up from germline, CDR1 is MNHEY and CDR2 is SVGAGI. CDR3 nucleotides: TGTGCCAGCAGCTATTTGACAAACGGCGTGGCTGAAGCTTTCTTT. Its translation: CASSYLTNGVAEAFF.

This chain links TRBV5-5 with TRBJ1-5, with D uncertain. The CDR3 is made up of 15 amino acids. CDR1 is SGHKS and CDR2 is YYEKEE in the germline V gene (reference sequence). V lost 1 base and J lost 2, with 10 bases in between. CDR3 in amino acids: CASSLRGIGNQPQHF. The CDR3, as DNA: TGTGCCAGCAGCTTGCGCGGGATAGGCAATCAGCCCCAGCATTTT.

V and J are TRBV18 and TRBJ1-5; no reliable D call. Trimming left V 3 bases short and J 1 base short, with 13 bases between. The CDR3 extends over 16 amino acids. Germline V gene sequence: CDR1 KGHSH, CDR2 LQKENI. The CDR3 is CASSPRPLQSNQPQHF. The CDR3 DNA follows: TGTGCCAGCTCACCTCGGCCGCTACAGAGCAATCAGCCCCAGCATTTT. Drawing the rest from reference TRBV18 and TRBJ1-5, the complete variable domain is NAGVMQNPRHLVRRRGQEARLRCSPMKGHSHVYWYRQLPEEGLKFMVYLQKENIIDESGMPKERFSAEFPKEGPSILRIQQVVRGDSAAYFCASSPRPLQSNQPQHFGDGTRLSIL.

Note on this clone: This sample also contains other DNA sequences that code for the same CDR3. V and J are TRBV12-3 or TRBV12-4 and TRBJ1-5; D not resolved. V was trimmed by 4 bases and J by 2 bases, leaving 3 bases between them. CDR3 length: 12 amino acids. CDR3 sequence: CASSSGNQPQHF. CDR3 sequence (DNA): TGTGCCAGCAGTTCTGGCAATCAGCCCCAGCATTTT.